These 9 T cell receptor beta chains originate from one sample sequenced in a study of blood T cells in healthy people across ages. The authors ran a second PCR of about 6 to 11 cycles using a sample-barcoded 5' primer and a J-beta primer mix. TCRdb used MiXCR to reprocess the 5' RACE reads, holding one entry per CDR3 protein. Altogether hundreds of thousands of distinct CDR3 sequences are present, 58% being singletons, with the ten largest covering around 37%. Material: blood. Source of these receptors: a man in his 60s in good health.

V gene TRBV12-3 or TRBV12-4 combines with J gene TRBJ2-3, with D possibly TRBD2 on 6 matching bases. The CDR3 sequence is 15 residues long. V lost 1 base and J 2 bases, leaving 10 bases between the germline ends. CDR3 protein: CASSLDRLDTDTQYF. The CDR3 DNA reads TGTGCCAGCAGTTTAGATAGACTAGACACAGATACGCAGTATTTT.

In nucleotides, the CDR3 is TGTGCCAGCAGTGAGGGGGGGCTCTCTGGGGCCAACGTCCTGACTTTC. The encoded protein is CASSEGGLSGANVLTF. The chain combines TRBV25-1 with TRBJ2-6, with D possibly TRBD2 on 7 matching bases. The ends were cut back, 3 bases at V and 0 bases at J, with 9 bases in the middle. The CDR3 has 16 amino acids. Germline loops: CDR1 MGHDK, CDR2 SYGVNS.

Notes on this clonotype: This may be a read error, as it is one base from a much larger clone. The rearrangement uses TRBV5-1 and TRBJ2-1, with D possibly being TRBD2 (7 bases). This CDR3 is 16 amino acids long. Germline V gene sequence: CDR1 SGHRS, CDR2 YFSETQ. The V end lost 9 bases, the J end lost 0 bases, and 19 bases lay between the germline ends. The CDR3 DNA reads as TGCGCCAACAGTCCGGCGGGGGACACCTCCTACAATGAGCAGTTCTTC. This codes for CANSPAGDTSYNEQFF.

The V call is TRBV28, the J call TRBJ2-5; 9 nucleotides agree with TRBD1. The end of the DNA aligns better with TRBJ2-7, so the J call may be wrong. Germline V gene sequence: CDR1 MDHEN, CDR2 SYDVKM. The length of the CDR3 is 15 residues. The CDR3 coding sequence is TGTGCCAGCAGGAGGTCGACAGGGGGTATCTACGAGCAGTACTTC. Its protein product is CASRRSTGGIYEQYF.

The chain carries TRBV21-1 and TRBJ2-2; no check of the table's D call, TRBD2, against the DNA was made. TRBV21-1 is tagged as a pseudogene. The CDR3 runs to 15 residues. CDR3 protein: CASSKERGTRCGLFF. The CDR3 nucleotides read TGTGCCAGCAGCAAAGAGCGGGGGACTAGGTGTGGGCTGTTTTTT.

The chain links TRBV5-1 to TRBJ1-2; the D gene is possibly TRBD1 (6 bases). Germline loops: CDR1 SGHRS, CDR2 YFSETQ. V lost 4 bases and J lost 4, with 17 bases in between. This CDR3 contains 15 residues. The CDR3 sequence is CASSPRADRPYGYTF. The DNA for the CDR3 is TGCGCCAGCAGCCCGAGGGCCGACAGGCCCTATGGCTACACCTTC.

The chain links TRBV4-2 to TRBJ2-1; 8 bases fit TRBD2. Trimming cost V 0 bases and J 4 bases; bases outside gene matches: 8. This CDR3 is built from 17 residues. Looked up from germline, CDR1 is LGHNA and CDR2 is YNFKEQ. The DNA of the CDR3 is TGTGCCAGCAGCCAAGATGTCGGGGGGGGAGGATACAATGAGCAGTTCTTC. This gives the protein CASSQDVGGGGYNEQFF.

The chain has TRBV4-2 and TRBJ2-7, with 10 nucleotides matching TRBD2. CDR3 length: 16 amino acids. Germline CDR1 LGHNA, CDR2 YNFKEQ. V gave up 1 base and J gave up 2 bases; unmatched junction bases: 5. The CDR3 protein is CASSQALAGGTYEQYF. The CDR3 nucleotides read TGTGCCAGCAGCCAAGCATTAGCGGGGGGTACCTACGAGCAGTACTTC.

This clonotype was seen more than once but under ten times. The chain carries TRBV12-3 or TRBV12-4 and TRBJ2-4, with TRBD2 matching over 10 bases. CDR3 size: 17 residues. Trimming cost V 6 bases and J 6 bases; bases outside gene matches: 14. CDR3 nucleotide sequence: TGTGCCAGCAGCACCCCTGGAGCGGGGGGGCCCCGAAACATTCAGTACTTC. Its protein is CASSTPGAGGPRNIQYF.